The rows below give T cell receptor beta chains drawn from one sample of a study of cytotoxic CD8 clonotypes in ibrutinib-treated CLL. Sequencing used immunoSEQ multiplex PCR; TCRdb keeps in-frame clones, though not all of them. The sample yields around 160,000 clones, 81% seen once. The sample consisted of PBMCs, taken after 12 months of ibrutinib treatment. The receptors originated from a human donor with chronic lymphocytic leukemia. The CDR3 runs from the conserved cysteine through the conserved F or W. D genes are given only for firm matches. Clone size is not always given. Where it is, it says once, few, many or a class for expanded clones.

j_call clone_size v_call d_call cdr3_aa cdr3_nt
TRBJ2-7 few TRBV11-2 NA CASSSGAGATYEQYF TGTGCCAGCAGCTCAGGGGCGGGAGCTACCTACGAGCAGTACTTC
TRBJ1-1 NA TRBV28 NA CASRDLNTEAFF TGTGCCAGCAGAGACCTGAACACTGAAGCTTTCTTT
TRBJ1-2 many TRBV27 NA CASSLSQGFYGYTF TGTGCCAGCAGTCTCTCACAGGGATTCTATGGCTACACCTTC
TRBJ1-2 NA TRBV4-2 TRBD1 CASSQDLYQTGTNYGYTF TGTGCCAGCAGCCAAGATCTGTACCAGACAGGGACCAACTATGGCTACACCTTC
TRBJ1-5 few TRBV5-5 TRBD1 CASSKTLGQHNQPQHF TGTGCCAGCAGCAAAACCCTGGGACAGCACAATCAGCCCCAGCATTTT
TRBJ2-4 NA TRBV6-1 TRBD2 CASSDGVGTIQAKNIQYF TGTGCCAGCAGTGACGGGGTCGGGACTATCCAAGCCAAAAACATTCAGTACTTC
TRBJ2-7 NA TRBV27 NA CASSLGGASSEQYF TGTGCCAGCAGTTTGGGAGGAGCCTCTAGCGAGCAGTACTTC
TRBJ2-3 NA TRBV7-2 NA CASSPYVGLDTDTQYF TGTGCCAGCAGCCCCTACGTAGGGCTCGACACAGATACGCAGTATTTT
TRBJ2-3 NA TRBV7-9 TRBD2 CASSQDRGRLAGSTDTQYF TGTGCCAGCAGCCAGGACAGGGGAAGACTAGCGGGGAGCACAGATACGCAGTATTTT
TRBJ1-1 NA TRBV6-5 NA CASRTGGTGGTEAFF TGTGCCAGCAGGACAGGAGGCACGGGGGGCACTGAAGCTTTCTTT
TRBJ2-1 NA TRBV19 NA CASSIGWVQFF TGTGCCAGTAGTATAGGGTGGGTGCAGTTCTTC
TRBJ2-5 NA TRBV5-1 NA CASSLVGGLETQYF TGCGCCAGCAGCTTGGTGGGGGGCTTAGAGACCCAGTACTTC
TRBJ2-7 NA TRBV6-1 NA CASTLSWAYEQYF TGTGCCAGCACCCTATCCTGGGCCTACGAGCAGTACTTC
TRBJ2-1 NA TRBV28 TRBD2 CASTTGTSGSDEQFF TGTGCCAGCACCACAGGGACTAGCGGGAGTGATGAGCAGTTCTTC
TRBJ2-3 NA TRBV7-2 NA CASSSNRGGAGTQYF TGTGCCAGCAGCTCGAACCGGGGCGGGGCGGGTACGCAGTATTTT
TRBJ2-5 NA TRBV2 NA CASIRVETQYF TGTGCCAGCATTAGGGTTGAGACCCAGTACTTC
TRBJ2-5 few TRBV5-1 NA CASSNPLEIQETQYF TGCGCCAGCAGCAACCCTTTGGAGATTCAAGAGACCCAGTACTTC
TRBJ2-1 NA TRBV18 TRBD2 CASSPLAGGYNEQFF TGTGCCAGCTCCCCTCTAGCGGGAGGGTACAATGAGCAGTTCTTC
TRBJ2-7 NA TRBV28 NA CASTGGLTYEQYF TGTGCCAGCACTGGGGGCCTGACCTACGAGCAGTACTTC
TRBJ1-5 NA TRBV7-3 NA CASSLTGGQPQHF TGTGCCAGCAGCTTAACGGGGGGCCAGCCCCAGCATTTT
TRBJ2-7 once TRBV4-1 TRBD1 CASSQDRDSAIYEQYF TGCGCCAGCAGCCAAGACCGGGACAGTGCAATCTACGAGCAGTACTTC
TRBJ2-7 NA TRBV27 NA CASSLGVTYEQYF TGTGCCAGCAGTTTGGGAGTTACCTACGAGCAGTACTTC
TRBJ2-7 NA TRBV28 NA CASRATHTGTKPYF TGTGCCAGCAGGGCTACGCATACCGGGACAAAGCCTTACTTC
TRBJ1-1 NA TRBV27 NA CASSLSGGSTEAFF TGTGCCAGCAGTTTATCTGGGGGAAGCACTGAAGCTTTCTTT
TRBJ2-1 NA TRBV19 TRBD2 CASSRGLAGLISYNEQFF TGTGCCAGTAGCCGGGGACTAGCGGGGTTGATCTCCTACAATGAGCAGTTCTTC
TRBJ1-5 NA TRBV30 TRBD1 CAWSVKGQGTQPQHF TGTGCCTGGAGTGTAAAAGGACAGGGGACTCAGCCCCAGCATTTT
TRBJ2-2 NA TRBV6-7 TRBD1 CASSSPGQDGELFF TGTGCCAGCAGTTCCCCCGGACAGGACGGGGAGCTGTTTTTT
TRBJ2-5 NA TRBV7-3 NA CASSRSDSVTQYF TGTGCCAGCAGCCGTAGCGATTCCGTGACCCAGTACTTC
TRBJ2-7 NA TRBV9 NA CASSVLEQYF TGTGCCAGCAGCGTACTCGAGCAGTACTTC
TRBJ2-7 NA TRBV7-8 NA CASSLGGRDASGYF TGTGCCAGCAGCTTAGGGGGTCGGGACGCCAGTGGGTACTTC
TRBJ1-2 NA TRBV7-3 TRBD1 CASSLGGQGGGYTF TGTGCCAGCAGCTTAGGGGGACAGGGAGGCGGCTACACCTTC
TRBJ2-2 NA TRBV19 NA CASSIDGPAVGTGELFF TGTGCCAGTAGTATAGATGGACCCGCCGTGGGTACCGGGGAGCTGTTTTTT
TRBJ2-5 NA TRBV5-1 TRBD2 CASSLAPPAGGFETQYF TGCGCCAGCAGCTTGGCCCCCCCAGCGGGGGGCTTCGAGACCCAGTACTTC
TRBJ2-7 NA TRBV30 NA CAWGGKGEQYF TGTGCCTGGGGGGGAAAAGGCGAGCAGTACTTC
TRBJ2-7 once TRBV11-3 TRBD2 CASRPYPTSGACSYEQYF TGTGCCAGCAGACCGTACCCAACTAGCGGGGCATGCTCCTACGAGCAGTACTTC
TRBJ2-6 NA TRBV28 NA CASSPGGSGANVLTF TGTGCCAGCAGCCCAGGAGGCTCTGGGGCCAACGTCCTGACTTTC
TRBJ1-2 few TRBV6-5 TRBD1 CASRDLTGGLYGYTF TGTGCCAGCAGGGACCTTACAGGGGGTTTGTATGGCTACACCTTC
TRBJ1-1 NA TRBV5-4 NA CASSLDTRRLHEAFF TGTGCCAGCAGCTTGGACACCCGACGGTTACATGAAGCTTTCTTT
TRBJ2-5 many TRBV27 NA CASSQPYTPRETQYF TGTGCCAGCAGTCAACCTTATACCCCGAGAGAGACCCAGTACTTC
TRBJ1-2 NA TRBV6-5 NA CASSYIPNYGYTF TGTGCCAGCAGTTACATTCCTAACTATGGCTACACCTTC
TRBJ2-3 NA TRBV7-2 TRBD2 CASSPTSGGATQYF TGTGCCAGCAGCCCGACTAGCGGGGGGGCTACGCAGTATTTT
TRBJ1-4 NA TRBV2 NA CASRYAGSWNEKLFF TGTGCCAGCAGATACGCAGGGTCGTGGAATGAAAAACTGTTTTTT
TRBJ2-5 NA TRBV7-2 TRBD2 CASINTLAGGSREQYF TGTGCCAGCATCAATACCCTAGCGGGAGGCTCGAGGGAGCAGTACTTC
TRBJ1-6 NA TRBV30 NA CAWSVSRTGHSPLHF TGTGCCTGGAGTGTATCTCGGACGGGACATTCACCCCTCCACTTT
TRBJ2-1 NA TRBV7-2 TRBD1 CASSKPGQGYNEQFF TGTGCCAGCAGCAAACCGGGACAGGGCTACAATGAGCAGTTCTTC
TRBJ2-3 NA TRBV6-5 NA CASRQGPTQDTQYF TGTGCCAGCAGACAGGGCCCAACACAGGATACGCAGTATTTT
TRBJ2-4 NA TRBV5-5 NA CASSSWEGRQSIQYF TGTGCCAGTTCTTCTTGGGAAGGGCGGCAAAGCATTCAGTACTTC
TRBJ2-3 once TRBV6-6 NA CASSYPPDTDTQYF TGTGCCAGCAGTTACCCCCCAGACACAGATACGCAGTATTTT